In this sample, the clone carrying this T cell receptor beta chain turned up a few times. Using immunoSEQ multiplex PCR, the repertoire was profiled, and TCRdb retains in-frame clones only, with some absent. The repertoire holds roughly 120,000 clones, with about 84% as singletons. The data are from a study of blood T cell repertoires in COVID-19. Study-level information: Some COVID-19 samples were acute and others convalescent; all came from the United States, Italy and Spain.

This TCR was sampled from a man in his fifties or sixties with acute or convalescent COVID-19. The specimen was peripheral blood.

The CDR3 DNA follows: TGTGCCAGCAGCTTCCTTAATGCGGCAGGAGGTGGAAACACCATATATTTT. Protein: CASSFLNAAGGGNTIYF. The rearrangement links TRBV7-2 to TRBJ1-3; D gene uncertain. V lost 3 bases and J lost 3, with 18 bases in between. The CDR3 loop spans 17 amino acids. From germline, CDR1 is SGHTA and CDR2 FQGNSA.